The 13 T cell receptor beta chains reported below all come from one sample, sequenced in a study of blood T cell repertoires in COVID-19. TCRdb keeps only in-frame clones here, not all; method: immunoSEQ multiplex PCR. The table includes about 100,000 clones, 80% to 90% detected once. The sample taken for sequencing was peripheral blood. Receptors originate from a woman aged 25 to 39 with acute or convalescent COVID-19.

The V and J genes are TRBV11-2 and TRBJ2-1; 11 positions agree with TRBD2. With 4 bases clipped from V and 8 bases from J, the junction kept 4 bases outside the gene matches. The germline V gene encodes CDR1 SGHAT and CDR2 FQNNGV. CDR3 size: 14 residues. CDR3 sequence (DNA): TGTGCCAGCAGCTCTAGCGGGGGGATCCATGAGCAGTTCTTC. Its translation is CASSSSGGIHEQFF.

The CDR3 sequence: CAWTAGQGGFGEQFF. DNA for the CDR3: TGTGCCTGGACCGCGGGCCAGGGGGGTTTTGGTGAGCAGTTCTTC. The rearrangement joins TRBV30 to TRBJ2-1; tentative D call: TRBD1 (7 bases). V lost 4 bases and J 9 bases, leaving 22 bases between the germline ends. Per the germline V gene, CDR1 is GTSNPN and CDR2 is SVGIG (reference sequence). There are 15 residues in the CDR3.

The chain employs TRBV30 and TRBJ1-5; D not resolved. This CDR3 is built from 14 residues. Germline V lookup: CDR1 GTSNPN, CDR2 SVGIG (reference sequence). The V end lost 0 bases, the J end lost 4 bases, and 10 bases lay between the germline ends. The CDR3 coding sequence is TGTGCCTGGAGTGTACGAGACAAAAATCAGCCCCAGCATTTT. Protein product: CAWSVRDKNQPQHF.

The CDR3 bases are TGTGCCAGCAGCCAAGATTCAGGAGCGGGGAGTCGCACAGATACGCAGTATTTT. Its protein product is CASSQDSGAGSRTDTQYF. The chain has TRBV4-2 and TRBJ2-3, with 7 nucleotides matching TRBD2. The J segment lost 1 base and the V segment lost 0 bases, leaving 10 bases of the junction unmatched. Per germline, CDR1 LGHNA and CDR2 YNFKEQ. CDR3 size: 18 residues.

The chain recombines TRBV2 with TRBJ2-3; 7 bases are shared with TRBD2. This CDR3 contains 15 residues. CDR1 and CDR2 (germline): SNHLY, FYNNEI. The J segment lost 6 bases and the V segment lost 8 bases, leaving 14 bases of the junction unmatched. CDR3 protein: CASGRGAGKIDTQYF. The CDR3 coding sequence is TGTGCCAGCGGAAGGGGAGCGGGGAAAATTGATACGCAGTATTTT.

This rearrangement joins TRBV16 to TRBJ1-2, with D possibly being TRBD1 (6 bases). The CDR3 has 14 residues. V gave up 3 bases and J gave up 7 bases, with 15 bases separating them. Germline CDR1 KGHSY, CDR2 FQNENV. CDR3: CASSHPEAGVGYTF. The CDR3 nucleotides are TGTGCCAGCAGCCACCCCGAGGCAGGGGTTGGCTACACCTTC.

This clone has only a few counts. This chain uses TRBV28 with TRBJ1-3; TRBD1 agrees at 8 bases. This CDR3 is 15 amino acids long. The trim removed 5 bases at V and 4 bases at J, leaving 7 bases unmatched. The germline CDR1 and CDR2 sequences are MDHEN and SYDVKM. The CDR3 loop is CASSPRTGSGNTIYF. For the CDR3, the DNA is TGTGCCAGCAGTCCGAGGACAGGGTCAGGAAACACCATATATTTT.

J is TRBJ1-1 and V is TRBV19; 9 bases map to TRBD1. Germline V CDR1 and CDR2: LNHDA, SQIVND (reference sequence). CDR3 size: 14 residues. V gave up 3 bases and J gave up 4 bases; unmatched junction bases: 3. The CDR3 sequence is CASSIWDRATEAFF. DNA of the CDR3: TGTGCCAGTAGTATTTGGGACAGGGCCACTGAAGCTTTCTTT.

This sequence joins TRBV25-1 and TRBJ2-7, with D unresolved. Trimming removed 8 bases at V and 0 bases at J, with 11 bases between. The CDR3 is made up of 13 amino acids. Germline CDR1 reads MGHDK; CDR2 reads SYGVNS. The CDR3 DNA is TGTGCCAGCGGAGAGGATACCTCCTACGAGCAGTACTTC. As protein: CASGEDTSYEQYF.

The V call is TRBV5-8, the J call TRBJ2-3; 9 bases agree with TRBD2. Germline trimming cut 2 bases from V and 2 bases from J; bases unmatched to any gene: 3. Germline V gives CDR1 SGHTS, CDR2 YDEGEE. The CDR3 is 15 amino acids. Here the CDR3 DNA reads TGTGCCAGCAGCTTATTAGCGGGGGACACAGATACGCAGTATTTT. Translation gives CASSLLAGDTDTQYF.

CDR3 loop: CATSSPGTSGPADTQYF. The CDR3 DNA reads TGTGCCACCAGCAGTCCTGGGACTAGCGGGCCGGCAGATACGCAGTATTTT. The J gene is TRBJ2-3, the V gene TRBV15, with 12 bases lining up with TRBD2. V dropped 3 bases and J dropped 4; count of bases not matched to a gene: 8. In germline, CDR1 is LNHNV, CDR2 YYDKDF (reference sequence). This CDR3 has 17 amino acids.

Points on this clone: The same CDR3 can be traced to other DNA sequences in this sample. The chain employs TRBV4-1 and TRBJ1-1; no reliable D call. Germline V gene lookup returns CDR1 MGHRA and CDR2 YSYEKL. This CDR3 contains 14 residues. The germline V and J ends were trimmed by 1 base and 0 bases, with 6 bases remaining between them. CDR3 bases: TGCGCCAGCAGCCAAGGAGGTCTGAACACTGAAGCTTTCTTT. Translation: CASSQGGLNTEAFF.

The rearrangement uses TRBV5-1 and TRBJ1-2; TRBD1 is a possible D gene (5 bases). Between the trimmed V and J ends, which lost 4 bases and 0 bases, there was a span of 16 bases. Germline assignment: CDR1 SGHRS and CDR2 YFSETQ. The CDR3 consists of 16 residues. The CDR3 region has the DNA TGCGCCAGCAGCCACCAGGGAGGCGGAACTAACTATGGCTACACCTTC. This encodes CASSHQGGGTNYGYTF.